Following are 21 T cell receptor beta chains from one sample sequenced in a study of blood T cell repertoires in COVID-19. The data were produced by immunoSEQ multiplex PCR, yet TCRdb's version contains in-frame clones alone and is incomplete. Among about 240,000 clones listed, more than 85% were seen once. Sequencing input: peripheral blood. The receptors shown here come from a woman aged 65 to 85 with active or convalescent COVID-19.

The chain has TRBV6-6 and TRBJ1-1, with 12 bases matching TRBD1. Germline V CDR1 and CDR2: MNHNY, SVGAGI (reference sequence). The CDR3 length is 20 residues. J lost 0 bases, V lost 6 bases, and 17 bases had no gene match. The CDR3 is CASSAPGGTGGVAVNTEAFF. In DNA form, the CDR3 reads TGTGCCAGCAGCGCTCCGGGGGGGACAGGGGGCGTTGCGGTGAACACTGAAGCTTTCTTT.

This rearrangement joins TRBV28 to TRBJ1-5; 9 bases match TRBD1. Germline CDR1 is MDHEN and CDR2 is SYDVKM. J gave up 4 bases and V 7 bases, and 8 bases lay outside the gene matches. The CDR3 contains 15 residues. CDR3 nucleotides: TGTGCCAGCATCCTTACCGGGACAGGGAATCAGCCCCAGCATTTT. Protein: CASILTGTGNQPQHF.

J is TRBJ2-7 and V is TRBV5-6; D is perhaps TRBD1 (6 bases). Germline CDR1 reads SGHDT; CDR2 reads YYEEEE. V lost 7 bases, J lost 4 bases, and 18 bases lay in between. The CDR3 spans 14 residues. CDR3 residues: CASFPTGTSYEQYF. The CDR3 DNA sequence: TGTGCCAGCTTCCCAACAGGGACCTCATACGAGCAGTACTTC.

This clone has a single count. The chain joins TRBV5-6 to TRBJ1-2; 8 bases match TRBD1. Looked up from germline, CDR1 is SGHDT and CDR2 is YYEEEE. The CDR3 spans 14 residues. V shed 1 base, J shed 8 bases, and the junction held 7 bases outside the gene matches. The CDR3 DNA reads TGTGCCAGCAGCTTGCCTGGACAGGGAAACGGCTACACCTTC. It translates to CASSLPGQGNGYTF. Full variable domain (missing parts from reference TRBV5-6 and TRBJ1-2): DAGVTQSPTHLIKTRGQQVTLRCSPKSGHDTVSWYQQALGQGPQFIFQYYEEEERQRGNFPDRFSGHQFPNYSSELNVNALLLGDSALYLCASSLPGQGNGYTFGSGTRLTVV.

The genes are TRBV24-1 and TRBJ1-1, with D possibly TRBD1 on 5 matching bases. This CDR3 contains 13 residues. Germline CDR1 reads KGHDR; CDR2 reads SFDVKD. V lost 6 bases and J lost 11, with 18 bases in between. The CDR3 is CATSRPGGRRAFF. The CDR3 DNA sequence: TGTGCCACCAGTAGGCCCGGGGGGAGACGCGCTTTCTTT.

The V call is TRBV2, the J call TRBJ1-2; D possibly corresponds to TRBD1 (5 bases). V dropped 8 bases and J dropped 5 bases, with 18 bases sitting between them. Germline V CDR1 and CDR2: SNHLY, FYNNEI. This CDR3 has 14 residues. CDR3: CASSYWGGDYGYTF. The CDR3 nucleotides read TGTGCCAGCTCTTACTGGGGGGGTGATTATGGCTACACCTTC.

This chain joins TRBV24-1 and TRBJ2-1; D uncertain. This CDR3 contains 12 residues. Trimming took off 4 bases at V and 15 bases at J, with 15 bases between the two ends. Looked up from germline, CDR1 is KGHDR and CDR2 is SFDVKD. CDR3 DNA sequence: TGTGCCACCAGTGACGAGGCGTATTATTTGTTCTTC. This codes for CATSDEAYYLFF.

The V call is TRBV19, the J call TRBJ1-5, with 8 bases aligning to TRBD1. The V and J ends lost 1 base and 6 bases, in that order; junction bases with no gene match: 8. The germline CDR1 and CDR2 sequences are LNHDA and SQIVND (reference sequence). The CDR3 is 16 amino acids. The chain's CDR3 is CASSIVRGRMSQPQHF. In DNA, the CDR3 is TGTGCCAGTAGTATAGTCAGGGGGCGCATGAGTCAGCCCCAGCATTTT.

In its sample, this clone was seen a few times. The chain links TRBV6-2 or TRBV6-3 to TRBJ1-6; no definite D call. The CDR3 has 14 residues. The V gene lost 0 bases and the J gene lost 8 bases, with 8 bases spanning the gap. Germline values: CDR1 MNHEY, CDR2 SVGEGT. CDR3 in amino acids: CASSYSGPDSPLHF. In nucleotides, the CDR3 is TGTGCCAGCAGTTACTCTGGTCCGGATTCACCCCTCCACTTT.

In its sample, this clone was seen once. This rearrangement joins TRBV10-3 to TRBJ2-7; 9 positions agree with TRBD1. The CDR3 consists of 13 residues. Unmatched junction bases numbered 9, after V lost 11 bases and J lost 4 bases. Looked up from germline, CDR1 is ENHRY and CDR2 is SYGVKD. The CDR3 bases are TGTGCCCTATCCCGGGACAGGGCTTACGAGCAGTACTTC. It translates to CALSRDRAYEQYF.

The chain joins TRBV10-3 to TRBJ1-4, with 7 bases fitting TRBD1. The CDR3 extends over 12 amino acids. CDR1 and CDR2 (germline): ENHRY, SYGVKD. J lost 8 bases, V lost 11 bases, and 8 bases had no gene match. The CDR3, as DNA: TGTGCCGTTGGACAGGCAGAAGAAAAACTGTTTTTT. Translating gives CAVGQAEEKLFF.

This chain's CDR3 is CASGRGSSSYEQYF. The CDR3 nucleotides are TGTGCCAGCGGTCGGGGTAGCTCTTCCTACGAGCAGTACTTC. The chain combines TRBV27 with TRBJ2-7; possibly TRBD2 for D (5 bases). V lost 8 bases, J lost 1 base, and 15 bases lay in between. This CDR3 contains 14 residues. Germline CDR1 MNHEY, CDR2 SMNVEV (reference sequence).

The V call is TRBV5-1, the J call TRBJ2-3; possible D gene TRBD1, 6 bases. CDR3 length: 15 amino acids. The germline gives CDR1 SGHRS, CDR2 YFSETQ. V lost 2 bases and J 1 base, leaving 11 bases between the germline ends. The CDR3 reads CASSLMAGGTDTQYF. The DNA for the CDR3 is TGCGCCAGCAGCTTAATGGCAGGGGGCACAGATACGCAGTATTTT.

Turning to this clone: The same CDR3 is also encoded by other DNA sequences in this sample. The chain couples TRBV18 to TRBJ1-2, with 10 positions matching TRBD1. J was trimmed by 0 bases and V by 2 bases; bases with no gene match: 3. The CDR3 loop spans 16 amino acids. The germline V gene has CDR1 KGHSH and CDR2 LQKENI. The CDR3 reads CASSPAGTGANYGYTF. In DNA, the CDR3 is TGTGCCAGCTCACCAGCCGGGACAGGGGCTAACTATGGCTACACCTTC.

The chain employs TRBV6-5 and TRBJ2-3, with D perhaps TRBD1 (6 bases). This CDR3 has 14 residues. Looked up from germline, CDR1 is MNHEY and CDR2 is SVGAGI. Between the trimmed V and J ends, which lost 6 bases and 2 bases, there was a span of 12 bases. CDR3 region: CASSLGQFTDTQYF. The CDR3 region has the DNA TGTGCCAGCAGCTTAGGACAGTTCACAGATACGCAGTATTTT.

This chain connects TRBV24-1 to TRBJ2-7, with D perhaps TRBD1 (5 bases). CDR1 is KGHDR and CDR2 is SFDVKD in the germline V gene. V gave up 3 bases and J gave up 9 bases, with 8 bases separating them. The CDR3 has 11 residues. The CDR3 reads CATSDTGLQYF. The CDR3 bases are TGTGCCACCAGTGATACAGGTCTGCAGTACTTC.

CDR3 in DNA: TGTGCCAGCAGCTTGAGAGGACAGGGGCCCCTCGGCTATGGCTACACCTTC. It yields the protein CASSLRGQGPLGYGYTF. The chain couples TRBV5-6 to TRBJ1-2; 9 bases match TRBD1. The CDR3 spans 17 residues. V gave up 1 base and J gave up 4 bases; unmatched junction bases: 11. Looked up from germline, CDR1 is SGHDT and CDR2 is YYEEEE.

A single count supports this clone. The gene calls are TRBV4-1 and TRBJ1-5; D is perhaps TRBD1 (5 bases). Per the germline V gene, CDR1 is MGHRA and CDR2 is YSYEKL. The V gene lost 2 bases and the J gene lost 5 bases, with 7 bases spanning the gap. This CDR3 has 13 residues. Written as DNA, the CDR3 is TGCGCCAGCAGCCAACAGGGTTATCAGCCCCAGCATTTT. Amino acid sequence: CASSQQGYQPQHF.

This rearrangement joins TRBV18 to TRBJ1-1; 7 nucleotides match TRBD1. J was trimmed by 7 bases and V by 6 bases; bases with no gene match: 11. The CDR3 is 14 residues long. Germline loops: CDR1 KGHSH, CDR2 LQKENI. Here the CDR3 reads CASSSKGARIEAFF. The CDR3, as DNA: TGTGCCAGCTCGTCAAAGGGGGCGCGCATTGAAGCTTTCTTT.

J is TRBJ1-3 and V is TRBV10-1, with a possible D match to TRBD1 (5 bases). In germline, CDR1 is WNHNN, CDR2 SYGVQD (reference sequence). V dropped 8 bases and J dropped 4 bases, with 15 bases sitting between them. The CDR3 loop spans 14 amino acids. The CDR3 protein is CASSAGPGGNTIYF. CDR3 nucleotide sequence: TGCGCCAGCTCGGCGGGACCCGGGGGAAACACCATATATTTT.

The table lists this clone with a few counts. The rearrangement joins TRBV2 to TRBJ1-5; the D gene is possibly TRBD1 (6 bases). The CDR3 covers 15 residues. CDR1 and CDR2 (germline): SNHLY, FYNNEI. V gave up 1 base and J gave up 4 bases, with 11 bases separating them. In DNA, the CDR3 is TGTGCCAGCAGTGAAGATCAGGGACAAAATCAGCCCCAGCATTTT. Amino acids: CASSEDQGQNQPQHF.